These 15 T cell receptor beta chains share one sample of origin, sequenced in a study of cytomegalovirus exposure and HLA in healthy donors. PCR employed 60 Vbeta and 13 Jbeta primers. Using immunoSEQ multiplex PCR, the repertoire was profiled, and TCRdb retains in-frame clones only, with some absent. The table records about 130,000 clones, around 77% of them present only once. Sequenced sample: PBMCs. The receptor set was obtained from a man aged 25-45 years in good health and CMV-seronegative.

CDR3 DNA: TGTGCCAGAAGCTTAGTAAGATCCGGGAACGAGCAGTACTTC. This sequence encodes CARSLVRSGNEQYF. The J gene is TRBJ2-7, the V gene TRBV7-5; the DNA was not used to check the table's D call, TRBD2. TRBV7-5 is reported as a pseudogene. CDR3 length: 14 residues.

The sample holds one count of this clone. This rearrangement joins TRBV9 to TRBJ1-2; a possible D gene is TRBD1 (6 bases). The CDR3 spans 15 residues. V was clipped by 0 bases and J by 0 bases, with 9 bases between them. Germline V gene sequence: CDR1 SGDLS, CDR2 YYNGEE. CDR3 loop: CASSVDHRANYGYTF. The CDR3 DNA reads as TGTGCCAGCAGCGTAGACCACAGGGCTAACTATGGCTACACCTTC.

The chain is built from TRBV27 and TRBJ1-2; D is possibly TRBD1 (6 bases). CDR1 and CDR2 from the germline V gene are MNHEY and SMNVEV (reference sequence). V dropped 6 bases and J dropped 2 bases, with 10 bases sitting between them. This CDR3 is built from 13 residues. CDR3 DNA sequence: TGTGCCAGCAGGAGGACAGTGAACTATGGCTACACCTTC. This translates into CASRRTVNYGYTF.

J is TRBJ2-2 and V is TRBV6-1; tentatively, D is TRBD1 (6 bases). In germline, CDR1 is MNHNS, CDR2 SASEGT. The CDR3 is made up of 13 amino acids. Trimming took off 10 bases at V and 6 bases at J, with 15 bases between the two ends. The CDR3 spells CATRQVEAGELFF. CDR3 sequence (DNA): TGTGCCACCCGACAGGTGGAGGCCGGGGAGCTGTTTTTT.

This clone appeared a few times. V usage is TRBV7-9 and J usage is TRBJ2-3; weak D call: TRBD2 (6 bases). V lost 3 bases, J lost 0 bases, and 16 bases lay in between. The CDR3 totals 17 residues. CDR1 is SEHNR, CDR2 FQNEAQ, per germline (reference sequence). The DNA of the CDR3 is TGTGCCAGCAGCTTCCACGGGGCTAGCGATAGCACAGATACGCAGTATTTT. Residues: CASSFHGASDSTDTQYF. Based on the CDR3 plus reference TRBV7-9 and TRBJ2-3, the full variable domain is DTGVSQNPRHKITKRGQNVTFRCDPISEHNRLYWYRQTLGQGPEFLTYFQNEAQLEKSRLLSDRFSAERPKGSFSTLEIQRTEQGDSAMYLCASSFHGASDSTDTQYFGPGTRLTVL.

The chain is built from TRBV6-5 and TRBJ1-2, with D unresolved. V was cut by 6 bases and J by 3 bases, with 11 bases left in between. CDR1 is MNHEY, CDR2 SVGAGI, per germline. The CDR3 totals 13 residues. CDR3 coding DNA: TGTGCCAGCAGCCCAGGATTCTACTATGGCTACACCTTC. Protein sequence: CASSPGFYYGYTF.

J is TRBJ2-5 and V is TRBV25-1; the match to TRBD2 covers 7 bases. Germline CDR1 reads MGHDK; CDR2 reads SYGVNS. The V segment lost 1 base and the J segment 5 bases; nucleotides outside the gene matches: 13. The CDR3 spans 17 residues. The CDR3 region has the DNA TGTGCCAGCAGTGAATTTGCGGGAGTGGCCTCTGTGGAGACCCAGTACTTC. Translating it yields CASSEFAGVASVETQYF.

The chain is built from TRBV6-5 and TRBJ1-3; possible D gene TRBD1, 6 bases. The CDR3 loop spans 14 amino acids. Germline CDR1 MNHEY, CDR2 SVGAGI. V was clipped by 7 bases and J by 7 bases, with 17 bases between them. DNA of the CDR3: TGTGCCAGCACCACCCTACAGGGAGGGAACACCATATATTTT. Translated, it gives CASTTLQGGNTIYF.

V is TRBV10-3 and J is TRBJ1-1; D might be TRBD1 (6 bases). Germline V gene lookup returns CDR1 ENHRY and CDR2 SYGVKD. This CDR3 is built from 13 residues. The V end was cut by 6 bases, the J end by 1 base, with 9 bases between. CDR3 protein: CAIRTTGNTEAFF. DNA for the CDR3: TGTGCCATCAGAACGACAGGGAACACTGAAGCTTTCTTT.

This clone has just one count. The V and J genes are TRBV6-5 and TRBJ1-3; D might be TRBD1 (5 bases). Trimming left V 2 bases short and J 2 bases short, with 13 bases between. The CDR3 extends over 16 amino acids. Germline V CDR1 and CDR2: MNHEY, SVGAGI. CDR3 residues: CASSYAFGAPGNTIYF. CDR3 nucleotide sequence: TGTGCCAGCAGTTACGCCTTTGGGGCGCCTGGAAACACCATATATTTT.

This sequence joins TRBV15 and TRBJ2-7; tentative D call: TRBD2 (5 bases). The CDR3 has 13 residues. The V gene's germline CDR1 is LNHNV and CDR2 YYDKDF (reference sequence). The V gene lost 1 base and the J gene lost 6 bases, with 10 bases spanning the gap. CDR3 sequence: CATSRVRGGEQYF. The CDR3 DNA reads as TGTGCCACCAGCAGAGTGAGAGGAGGCGAGCAGTACTTC.

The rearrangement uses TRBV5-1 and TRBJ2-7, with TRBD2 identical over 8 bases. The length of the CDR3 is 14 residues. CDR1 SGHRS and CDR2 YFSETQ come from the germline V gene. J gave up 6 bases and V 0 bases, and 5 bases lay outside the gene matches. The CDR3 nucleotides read TGCGCCAGCAGCTTGGACGGGAGGGACCTCGAGCAGTACTTC. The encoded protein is CASSLDGRDLEQYF.

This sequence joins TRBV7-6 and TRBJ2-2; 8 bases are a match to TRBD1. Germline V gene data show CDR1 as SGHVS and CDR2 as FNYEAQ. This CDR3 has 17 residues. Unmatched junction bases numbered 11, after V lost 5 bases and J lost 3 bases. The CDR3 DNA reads TGTGCCAGCAGCCGAACCCCGGACAGGGAAGACACCGGGGAGCTGTTTTTT. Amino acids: CASSRTPDREDTGELFF.

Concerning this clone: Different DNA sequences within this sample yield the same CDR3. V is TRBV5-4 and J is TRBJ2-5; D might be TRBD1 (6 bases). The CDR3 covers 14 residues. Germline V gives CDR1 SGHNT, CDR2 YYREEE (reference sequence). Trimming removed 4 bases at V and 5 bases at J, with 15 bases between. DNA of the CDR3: TGTGCCAGCAGCCCGACAGGAGGTCGGGAGACCCAGTACTTC. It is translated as CASSPTGGRETQYF.

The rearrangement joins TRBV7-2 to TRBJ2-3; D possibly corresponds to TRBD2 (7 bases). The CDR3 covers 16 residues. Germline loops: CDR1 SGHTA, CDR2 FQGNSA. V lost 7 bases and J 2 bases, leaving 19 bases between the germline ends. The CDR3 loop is CASIAQWGGATDTQYF. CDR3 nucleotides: TGTGCCAGCATCGCGCAATGGGGGGGGGCCACAGATACGCAGTATTTT.